The T cell receptor (beta chain) under discussion was sequenced for a study of vaccination effects on CD4 cells after COVID-19. ViraFEST assay sequencing came after antigen-specific CD4+ T cells were expanded with viral peptide pools. Scientists isolated CD4+ T cells after an approximately 11-day culture period ended. Subjects were given two BNT162b2 or mRNA-1273 vaccine doses. Regarding this clone: What it binds is unknown.

The germline V gene has CDR1 GTSNPN and CDR2 SVGIG (reference sequence). Trimming left V 3 bases short and J 0 bases short, with 11 bases between. The CDR3 contains 14 residues. Clones were read by immunoSEQ multiplex PCR, and TCRdb kept only the in-frame ones, dropping some. This table holds roughly 71,000 clones, 76% found once. The chain combines TRBV30 with TRBJ1-2; D is undetermined. The sequence came from a human donor who received a COVID-19 vaccine. Material: CD4+ T cells from PBMCs cultured with HCoV-OC43 spike peptides, obtained after COVID-19 vaccination. Described subset: HCoV-OC43 spike overlapping peptide pool stimulation. CDR3 DNA: TGTGCCTGGAGAGGCAGTCCTTCTAACTATGGCTACACCTTC. It yields the protein CAWRGSPSNYGYTF. The full variable domain, completed using reference TRBV30 and TRBJ1-2, is SQTIHQWPATLVQPVGSPLSLECTVEGTSNPNLYWYRQAAGRGLQLLFYSVGIGQISSEVPQNLSASRPQDRQFILSSKKLLLSDSGFYLCAWRGSPSNYGYTFGSGTRLTVV.